This TCR beta chain was observed in a study of blood T cell repertoires in COVID-19. Overall study: COVID-19 samples from acute and convalescent phases originated in the United States, Italy and Spain.

The CDR3 extends over 16 amino acids. V gave up 0 bases and J gave up 2 bases; unmatched junction bases: 3. Germline CDR1 reads LNHDA; CDR2 reads SQIVND (reference sequence). Enrolled through a virtual design, the participants were between roughly 18 and 100 years of age and came from about two dozen US areas. Participant-reported clinical history was the basis for cohort assignment. Up to 2 weeks before entering the study, exposed participants had met a COVID-19 case. TCRdb's table, derived via immunoSEQ multiplex PCR, lists solely in-frame clones and lacks some. Of some 290,000 clones in the sample, roughly nine tenths were seen once.

Sample: PBMCs or T cells enriched from blood (not recorded which). This chain joins TRBV19 and TRBJ2-3; 9 nucleotides align to TRBD2. This TCR was recovered from a woman younger than 45 who had been exposed to COVID-19. The CDR3: CASSIDQRGVTDTQYF. The CDR3 coding sequence is TGTGCCAGTAGTATAGATCAGCGGGGGGTCACAGATACGCAGTATTTT.